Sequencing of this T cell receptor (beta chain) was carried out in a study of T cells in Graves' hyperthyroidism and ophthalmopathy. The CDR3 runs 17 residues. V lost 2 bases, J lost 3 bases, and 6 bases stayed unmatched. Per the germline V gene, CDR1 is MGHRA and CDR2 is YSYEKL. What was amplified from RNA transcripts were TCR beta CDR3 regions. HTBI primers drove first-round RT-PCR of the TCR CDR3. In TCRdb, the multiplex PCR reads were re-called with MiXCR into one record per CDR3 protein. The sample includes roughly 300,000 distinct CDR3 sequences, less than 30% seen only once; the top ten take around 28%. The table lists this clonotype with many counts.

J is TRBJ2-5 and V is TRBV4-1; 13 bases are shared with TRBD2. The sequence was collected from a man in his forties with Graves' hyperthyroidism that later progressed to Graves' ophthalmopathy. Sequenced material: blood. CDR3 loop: CASSQTGTSGTEETQYF. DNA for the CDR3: TGCGCCAGCAGCCAAACCGGGACTAGCGGGACCGAAGAGACCCAGTACTTC.